The entry below describes one T cell receptor (beta chain). The antigen remains undetermined. The study ran its PCR with 60 Vbeta and 13 Jbeta primers. Clones were read by immunoSEQ multiplex PCR, and TCRdb kept only the in-frame ones, dropping some. The sample lists under 200,000 clones; around 82% were seen once. The sample comes from a study of cytomegalovirus exposure and HLA in healthy donors. Study-level results: V segments that were indistinguishable, TRBV6-2 and TRBV6-3 among them, were omitted from analysis.

Per the germline V gene, CDR1 is SGHTA and CDR2 is FQGNSA. This CDR3 contains 12 residues. Trimming pared 5 bases from V and 4 bases from J, leaving 7 bases between. Sequencing used PBMCs. The clonotype comes from a man in his 60s in good health and CMV-seronegative. This chain uses TRBV7-2 with TRBJ2-3; the D is unclear. CDR3 bases: TGTGCCAGCAGCCGACTGTCAGATACGCAGTATTTT. Its protein product is CASSRLSDTQYF.